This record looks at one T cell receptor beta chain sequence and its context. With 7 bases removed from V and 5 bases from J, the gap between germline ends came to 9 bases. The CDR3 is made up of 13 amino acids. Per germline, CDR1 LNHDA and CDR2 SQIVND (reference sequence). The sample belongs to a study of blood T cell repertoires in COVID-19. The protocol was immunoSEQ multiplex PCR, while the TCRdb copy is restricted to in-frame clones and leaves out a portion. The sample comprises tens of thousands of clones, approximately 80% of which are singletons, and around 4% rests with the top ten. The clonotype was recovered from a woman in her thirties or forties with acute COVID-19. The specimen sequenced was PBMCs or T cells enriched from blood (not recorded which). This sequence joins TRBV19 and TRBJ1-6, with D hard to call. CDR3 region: CASKSVDNSPLHF. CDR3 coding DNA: TGTGCCAGTAAGTCCGTAGATAATTCACCCCTCCACTTT.